What follows are 32 T cell receptor beta chains derived from one specimen sequenced in a study of shared clonotypes between healthy human individuals. Sequencing used immunoSEQ multiplex PCR; TCRdb keeps in-frame clones, though not all of them. The sample lists roughly 2 million clones; 95% were seen once. Sequencing used naive CD4+ T cells sorted from blood. Subset specified: CD45RA+ positively selected. These receptor sequences come from a man younger than 30 in good health.

Remarks on this clone: Other DNA variants within this sample encode the same CDR3. The CDR3 DNA sequence: TGTGCCAGCAGCTTGGGCCAGGCCAACACTGAAGCTTTCTTT. It translates to CASSLGQANTEAFF. The gene calls are TRBV7-9 and TRBJ1-1; no clear D. Trimming left V 3 bases short and J 2 bases short, with 10 bases between. The CDR3 is 14 residues long. Per germline, CDR1 SEHNR and CDR2 FQNEAQ (reference sequence).

This chain connects TRBV4-2 to TRBJ2-5, with D maybe TRBD2 (6 bases). This CDR3 contains 15 residues. V was trimmed by 0 bases and J by 5 bases, leaving 13 bases between them. Germline CDR1 and CDR2: LGHNA and YNFKEQ. The CDR3 reads CASSQEGGERETQYF. CDR3 coding DNA: TGTGCCAGCAGCCAAGAGGGGGGAGAGAGGGAGACCCAGTACTTC.

This chain links TRBV7-8 with TRBJ1-5, with D maybe TRBD1 (6 bases). Germline V CDR1 and CDR2: SGHVS, FQNEAQ. CDR3 length equals 17 residues. V lost 2 bases to trimming and J lost 6 bases, with 20 bases between them. The CDR3 loop is CASSLSRARGGSQPQHF. The CDR3 DNA reads TGTGCCAGCAGCTTATCCCGGGCCAGGGGAGGGAGTCAGCCCCAGCATTTT.

With respect to this clone: Other DNA sequences in this sample translate to the same CDR3. This rearrangement joins TRBV4-1 to TRBJ2-7; 9 nucleotides align to TRBD2. Germline V gives CDR1 MGHRA, CDR2 YSYEKL. This CDR3 region has 16 residues. Germline trimming cut 1 base from V and 0 bases from J; bases unmatched to any gene: 4. The CDR3 DNA reads as TGCGCCAGCAGCCAAGGAAGCGGGAGGTTCTCCTACGAGCAGTACTTC. It codes for CASSQGSGRFSYEQYF.

This sequence joins TRBV29-1 and TRBJ1-3; D is unresolved. V was cut by 7 bases and J by 3 bases, with 7 bases left in between. The CDR3 totals 11 residues. Germline CDR1 and CDR2: SQVTM and ANQGSEA. CDR3 loop: CSAGDGNTIYF. The CDR3 DNA sequence: TGCAGCGCCGGGGATGGAAACACCATATATTTT.

The J gene is TRBJ2-3, the V gene TRBV29-1; D unresolved. The germline V gene encodes CDR1 SQVTM and CDR2 ANQGSEA. The CDR3 extends over 12 amino acids. V was trimmed by 6 bases and J by 2 bases, leaving 9 bases between them. CDR3 sequence reads: CSVFGPTDTQYF. CDR3 coding DNA: TGCAGCGTCTTCGGGCCCACAGATACGCAGTATTTT.

The chain has TRBV19 and TRBJ2-1; 9 bases fit TRBD2. Per the germline V gene, CDR1 is LNHDA and CDR2 is SQIVND (reference sequence). Unmatched junction bases numbered 3, after V lost 7 bases and J lost 5 bases. The CDR3 consists of 13 residues. The DNA of the CDR3 is TGTGCCAGTATGGGACTAGCAAACAATGAGCAGTTCTTC. It specifies CASMGLANNEQFF.

The chain uses TRBV7-6 and TRBJ2-7, with 11 bases aligning to TRBD2. From germline, CDR1 is SGHVS and CDR2 FNYEAQ. The CDR3 is made up of 16 amino acids. With 6 bases clipped from V and 0 bases from J, the junction kept 7 bases outside the gene matches. The CDR3 here is CASRETLAGGSYEQYF. The CDR3 DNA sequence: TGTGCCAGCAGGGAAACCCTAGCGGGAGGCTCCTACGAGCAGTACTTC.

The chain carries TRBV5-1 and TRBJ2-4; D might be TRBD1 (5 bases). This CDR3 is 14 amino acids long. Trimming took off 0 bases at V and 2 bases at J, with 6 bases between the two ends. Germline V gene lookup returns CDR1 SGHRS and CDR2 YFSETQ. CDR3 DNA sequence: TGCGCCAGCAGCTTGGCAGGGTCCAAAAACATTCAGTACTTC. It yields the protein CASSLAGSKNIQYF.

The gene calls are TRBV5-4 and TRBJ1-5; 11 bases are shared with TRBD1. CDR3 length: 17 residues. The V gene's germline CDR1 is SGHNT and CDR2 YYREEE (reference sequence). The V and J ends lost 4 bases and 1 base, in that order; junction bases with no gene match: 7. This CDR3 is CASSDGTGGLSNQPQHF. For the CDR3, the DNA is TGTGCCAGCAGCGACGGGACAGGGGGTTTGAGCAATCAGCCCCAGCATTTT.

The chain links TRBV2 to TRBJ2-1; 8 nucleotides line up with TRBD1. CDR1 SNHLY and CDR2 FYNNEI come from the germline V gene. The trim removed 6 bases at V and 6 bases at J, leaving 7 bases unmatched. The CDR3 is made up of 14 amino acids. CDR3 residues: CASREKTGGNEQFF. Written as DNA, the CDR3 is TGTGCCAGCAGAGAGAAAACAGGGGGCAATGAGCAGTTCTTC.

The chain has TRBV10-2 and TRBJ2-5; TRBD1 might be the D (7 bases). CDR3 length equals 12 residues. CDR1 and CDR2 from the germline V gene are WSHSY and SAAADI. Trimming pared 4 bases from V and 8 bases from J, leaving 11 bases between. For the CDR3, the DNA is TGCGCCAGCAGTGGACAGGGAGGCACCCAGTACTTC. This encodes CASSGQGGTQYF.

The rearrangement uses TRBV10-3 and TRBJ1-1; no reliable D call. CDR3 length: 13 amino acids. Trimming stripped 0 bases from V and 7 bases from J, with 9 bases between. Germline lookup yields CDR1 ENHRY and CDR2 SYGVKD. The CDR3: CAISESVVDEAFF. CDR3 in DNA: TGTGCCATCAGTGAGTCGGTGGTGGATGAAGCTTTCTTT.

A note on this clone: Sequence at one end of the junction differs from germline and may be a read error. Other DNA sequences from this sample encode an identical CDR3 as well. The rearrangement uses TRBV30 and TRBJ1-1; D is ambiguous. The germline CDR1 and CDR2 sequences are GTSNPN and SVGIG (reference sequence). This CDR3 spans 12 amino acids. CDR3 protein: CAWRQLNTEAFF. In DNA, the CDR3 is TGTGCCTGGAGGCAGTTGAACACCGAAGCTTTCTTT.

In this sample, this clone turned up once. The V and J genes are TRBV5-4 and TRBJ1-5; no clear D gene. V was cut by 0 bases and J by 4 bases, with 11 bases left in between. Per germline, CDR1 SGHNT and CDR2 YYREEE (reference sequence). The CDR3 sequence is 15 residues long. CDR3 residues: CASSLDSAPNQPQHF. The CDR3 DNA reads TGTGCCAGCAGCTTGGATTCGGCCCCAAATCAGCCCCAGCATTTT.

The chain recombines TRBV10-1 with TRBJ2-2, with 10 nucleotides matching TRBD2. With 3 bases clipped from V and 3 bases from J, the junction kept 1 base outside the gene matches. The CDR3 sequence is 15 residues long. CDR1 WNHNN and CDR2 SYGVQD come from the germline V gene (reference sequence). The CDR3 coding sequence is TGCGCCAGCAGTGATCTAGCGGGAGACACCGGGGAGCTGTTTTTT. Protein: CASSDLAGDTGELFF.

Concerning this clone: This same CDR3 is encoded by further DNA sequences in the sample. V and J are TRBV6-5 and TRBJ2-5; the match to TRBD1 covers 8 bases. The trim removed 0 bases at V and 2 bases at J, leaving 2 bases unmatched. CDR3 length: 15 residues. CDR1 and CDR2 (germline): MNHEY, SVGAGI. This CDR3 reads CASSYSGTGQETQYF. CDR3 nucleotides: TGTGCCAGCAGTTACTCGGGGACAGGACAAGAGACCCAGTACTTC.

The chain is built from TRBV9 and TRBJ2-7, with 7 bases fitting TRBD1. Germline V gene lookup returns CDR1 SGDLS and CDR2 YYNGEE. This CDR3 has 16 amino acids. CDR3 sequence reads: CASSVGEQALKTGIKV. In DNA, the CDR3 is TGTGCCAGCAGCGTAGGCGAACAGGCCCTTAAGACAGGGATTAAGGTC.

The CDR3 DNA sequence: TGCAGCGTTAGTAAACTGAGCACAGATACGCAGTATTTT. Protein: CSVSKLSTDTQYF. The chain has TRBV29-1 and TRBJ2-3; D is undetermined. V was shortened by 5 bases and J by 0 bases, with 9 bases between the two germline ends. CDR3 length: 13 residues. Germline CDR1 and CDR2: SQVTM and ANQGSEA.

V is TRBV21-1 and J is TRBJ2-4; the table's D call of TRBD2 was not tested on the DNA. TRBV21-1 is tagged as a pseudogene. CDR3 length: 16 amino acids. DNA of the CDR3: TGTGCCAGCAGCAAAGTAGCGGACCCTAGCCGGGGCATTCAGTACTTC. As protein: CASSKVADPSRGIQYF.

J is TRBJ1-1 and V is TRBV2; tentative D call: TRBD1 (5 bases). Germline assignment: CDR1 SNHLY and CDR2 FYNNEI. The V end lost 7 bases, the J end lost 3 bases, and 12 bases lay between the germline ends. This CDR3 region has 13 residues. CDR3 residues: CASIRRGDTEAFF. CDR3 coding DNA: TGTGCCAGCATCCGGCGGGGGGACACTGAAGCTTTCTTT.

The rearrangement links TRBV4-1 to TRBJ1-4, with D perhaps matching TRBD1 (5 bases). V was cut by 4 bases and J by 8 bases, with 17 bases left in between. Germline V lookup: CDR1 MGHRA, CDR2 YSYEKL. The CDR3 contains 15 residues. The CDR3 DNA follows: TGCGCCAGCAGCCGCCCGGGGGGGACGGACGAAAAACTGTTTTTT. Translating it yields CASSRPGGTDEKLFF.

A note on this clone: The same CDR3 is also encoded by other DNA sequences in this sample. The chain links TRBV18 to TRBJ2-5, with no clear D. The CDR3 has 12 residues. Germline-derived CDR1 and CDR2 are KGHSH and LQKENI. V lost 3 bases, J lost 4 bases, and 6 bases lay in between. CDR3 sequence (DNA): TGTGCCAGCTCACCGATCGGAGAGACCCAGTACTTC. Its translation: CASSPIGETQYF.

The gene calls are TRBV5-6 and TRBJ2-6, with a tentative D call TRBD1 (5 bases). The CDR3 sequence is 15 residues long. CDR1 SGHDT and CDR2 YYEEEE come from the germline V gene. Between the trimmed V and J ends, which lost 7 bases and 1 base, there was a span of 12 bases. The CDR3 reads CASGASKSGANVLTF. The CDR3 DNA follows: TGTGCCAGCGGGGCCTCTAAGTCTGGGGCCAACGTCCTGACTTTC.

The CDR3 region is CASRSPGQGTYEQYF. The CDR3 bases are TGTGCCAGCAGGTCACCGGGACAGGGCACCTACGAGCAGTACTTC. V is TRBV27 and J is TRBJ2-7; 9 bases are a match to TRBD1. V shed 6 bases and J 2 bases; nucleotides not matched to a gene: 8. Germline-derived CDR1 and CDR2 are MNHEY and SMNVEV (reference sequence). The CDR3 sequence is 15 residues long.

The chain has TRBV4-1 and TRBJ2-2, with 8 bases matching TRBD2. CDR3 length: 16 amino acids. Per the germline V gene, CDR1 is MGHRA and CDR2 is YSYEKL. The trim removed 4 bases at V and 1 base at J, leaving 5 bases unmatched. CDR3 bases: TGCGCCAGCAGCCCTCAGCTAGCGGGGAACACCGGGGAGCTGTTTTTT. Translating it yields CASSPQLAGNTGELFF.

The V gene is TRBV11-2, the J gene TRBJ2-3, with a tentative D call TRBD2 (6 bases). CDR1 SGHAT and CDR2 FQNNGV come from the germline V gene. The V end lost 6 bases, the J end lost 8 bases, and 12 bases lay between the germline ends. The CDR3 spans 12 residues. Here the CDR3 DNA reads TGTGCCAGCAGTGGGTCGGGAGCTACGCAGTATTTT. Protein sequence: CASSGSGATQYF.

This clone showed up just once. The rearrangement links TRBV5-4 to TRBJ2-2; 11 bases match TRBD2. Germline V gives CDR1 SGHNT, CDR2 YYREEE (reference sequence). The CDR3 totals 16 residues. The ends lost 4 bases at V and 7 bases at J; junction bases unmatched: 9. For the CDR3, the DNA is TGTGCCAGCAGCACCGTAGCGGGAGGGCCTGGCGGGGAGCTGTTTTTT. Translating it yields CASSTVAGGPGGELFF.

This clone was recorded a few times. The chain combines TRBV10-3 with TRBJ1-3; D call uncertain. V was cut by 6 bases and J by 0 bases, with 9 bases left in between. From germline, CDR1 is ENHRY and CDR2 SYGVKD. This CDR3 spans 14 amino acids. The CDR3, as DNA: TGTGCCATCAGGGGCCTTAACTCTGGAAACACCATATATTTT. Protein: CAIRGLNSGNTIYF.

V gene TRBV7-9 combines with J gene TRBJ2-3; D may match TRBD1 or TRBD2 (5 bases each). The CDR3 is made up of 15 amino acids. From germline, CDR1 is SEHNR and CDR2 FQNEAQ (reference sequence). Trimming took 3 bases from V and 6 from J, leaving 16 bases between them. The CDR3 bases are TGTGCCAGCAGCTTGACAGCGGCGGTCCAGGATACGCAGTATTTT. This gives the protein CASSLTAAVQDTQYF. The full variable domain, rest sourced from reference TRBV7-9 and TRBJ2-3, is DTGVSQNPRHKITKRGQNVTFRCDPISEHNRLYWYRQTLGQGPEFLTYFQNEAQLEKSRLLSDRFSAERPKGSFSTLEIQRTEQGDSAMYLCASSLTAAVQDTQYFGPGTRLTVL.

As regards this clone: This specimen includes other DNA sequences encoding the same CDR3. DNA for the CDR3: TGCAGCGTTGGTGGGGGCAATCAGCCCCAGCATTTT. It specifies CSVGGGNQPQHF. The chain couples TRBV29-1 to TRBJ1-5; D is undetermined. This CDR3 has 12 residues. Germline V gene data show CDR1 as SQVTM and CDR2 as ANQGSEA. Trimming removed 4 bases at V and 2 bases at J, with 6 bases between.

With regard to this clone: This sample includes further DNA sequences coding for the same CDR3. This chain joins TRBV19 and TRBJ2-7, with D perhaps being TRBD1 or TRBD2 (6 bases each). The germline gives CDR1 LNHDA, CDR2 SQIVND (reference sequence). The ends were cut back, 2 bases at V and 2 bases at J, with 10 bases in the middle. This CDR3 has 14 amino acids. CDR3 nucleotide sequence: TGTGCCAGTAGTATACTAGGGGGGACCTACGAGCAGTACTTC. Encoded protein: CASSILGGTYEQYF.